Shown below are 2 T cell receptor beta chains from a single sample sequenced in a study of cytomegalovirus exposure and HLA in healthy donors. In the PCR, 60 Vbeta and 13 Jbeta primers were used. Generated by immunoSEQ multiplex PCR, the TCRdb table keeps only in-frame clones and is missing some. Among 110,000 or so clones listed, 82% were seen once. What was sequenced was PBMCs. The receptors shown here come from a woman aged 18-29 years in good health and CMV-seronegative.

The chain combines TRBV6-5 with TRBJ1-2, with D hard to call. This CDR3 comprises 12 residues. V gave up 6 bases and J gave up 8 bases, with 13 bases separating them. Germline values: CDR1 MNHEY, CDR2 SVGAGI. CDR3 nucleotide sequence: TGTGCCAGCAGGAACCCCACGGGAGGCTACACCTTC. Residues: CASRNPTGGYTF.

The chain couples TRBV7-2 to TRBJ1-1; D unclear. CDR1 is SGHTA and CDR2 is FQGNSA in the germline V gene. The CDR3 has 13 amino acids. V dropped 5 bases and J dropped 1 base, with 8 bases sitting between them. The CDR3: CASSPLRNTEAFF. The CDR3 bases are TGTGCCAGCAGCCCTCTTCGGAACACTGAAGCTTTCTTT.